This TCR beta chain was documented in a study of CD8+CD57+ T cells in acquired aplastic anemia. For the study at large: Sorted CD4+ and CD8+ cell DNA averaged about 3 ug.

This clonotype was counted only a few times. Genomic DNA, the template, was used for profiling of the TCR beta VDJ and CDR3. TCRdb re-called the reads with MiXCR, one entry per CDR3 protein. The repertoire consists of about 200,000 distinct CDR3 sequences, with almost 35% occurring once and the leading ten covering 0.95% to 1.3%. The clonotype was recovered from a human donor in good health, serving as a control. Sequencing was performed on sorted CD4+, CD8+, or CD8+CD57+ T cells (not recorded which) from PBMCs.

CDR3 coding DNA: TGTGCCTGGAGTGTGGGGACAGGGAAACCCGAGCAGTACTTC. This encodes CAWSVGTGKPEQYF. The chain has TRBV30 and TRBJ2-7; 9 bases agree with TRBD1. There are 14 residues in the CDR3. V lost 0 bases, J lost 6 bases, and 6 bases stayed unmatched. Germline V gene sequence: CDR1 GTSNPN, CDR2 SVGIG (reference sequence).